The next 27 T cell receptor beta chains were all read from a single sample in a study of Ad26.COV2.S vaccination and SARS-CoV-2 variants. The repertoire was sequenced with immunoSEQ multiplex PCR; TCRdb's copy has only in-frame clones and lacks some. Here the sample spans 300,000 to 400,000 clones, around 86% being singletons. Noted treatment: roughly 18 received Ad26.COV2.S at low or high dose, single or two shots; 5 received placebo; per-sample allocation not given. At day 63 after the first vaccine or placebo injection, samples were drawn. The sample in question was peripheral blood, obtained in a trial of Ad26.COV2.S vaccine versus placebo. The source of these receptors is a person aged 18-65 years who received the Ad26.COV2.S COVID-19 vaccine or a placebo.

CDR3: CASSLASSVRGRYEQYF. For the CDR3, the DNA is TGTGCCAGCAGCTTAGCTTCGTCGGTGAGGGGAAGGTACGAGCAGTACTTC. The chain joins TRBV7-9 to TRBJ2-7; D may correspond to TRBD1 or TRBD2 (5 bases each). This CDR3 is built from 17 residues. Germline V gives CDR1 SEHNR, CDR2 FQNEAQ (reference sequence). Deletions cut 0 bases from V and 4 bases from J, with 19 bases between.

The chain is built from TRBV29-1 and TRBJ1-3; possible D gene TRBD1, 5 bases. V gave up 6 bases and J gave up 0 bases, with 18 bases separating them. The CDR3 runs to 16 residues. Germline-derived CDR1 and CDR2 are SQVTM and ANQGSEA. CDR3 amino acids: CSVMGRERNSGNTIYF. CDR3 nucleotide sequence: TGCAGCGTCATGGGGCGGGAAAGGAACTCTGGAAACACCATATATTTT.

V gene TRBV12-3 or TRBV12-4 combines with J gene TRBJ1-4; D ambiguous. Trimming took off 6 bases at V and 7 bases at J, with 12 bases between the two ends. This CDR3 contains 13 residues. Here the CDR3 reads CASSARWSEKLFF. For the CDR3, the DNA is TGTGCCAGCAGCGCCAGGTGGTCTGAAAAACTGTTTTTT.

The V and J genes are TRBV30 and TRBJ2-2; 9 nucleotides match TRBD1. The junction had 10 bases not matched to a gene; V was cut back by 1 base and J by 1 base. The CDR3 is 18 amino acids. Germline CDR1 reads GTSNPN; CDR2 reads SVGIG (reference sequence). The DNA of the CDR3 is TGTGCCTGGAGTGGGAGAACGGGACAGGGAGGGAACACCGGGGAGCTGTTTTTT. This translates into CAWSGRTGQGGNTGELFF.

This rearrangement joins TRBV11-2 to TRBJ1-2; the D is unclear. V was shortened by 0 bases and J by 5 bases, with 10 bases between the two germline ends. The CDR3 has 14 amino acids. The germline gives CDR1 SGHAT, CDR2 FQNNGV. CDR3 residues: CASSLDIGVYGYTF. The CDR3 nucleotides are TGTGCCAGCAGCTTAGATATCGGGGTGTATGGCTACACCTTC.

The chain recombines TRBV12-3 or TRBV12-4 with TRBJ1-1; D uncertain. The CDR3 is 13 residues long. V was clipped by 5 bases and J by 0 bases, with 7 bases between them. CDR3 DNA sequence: TGTGCCAGCAGTGTGCAGATGAACACTGAAGCTTTCTTT. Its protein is CASSVQMNTEAFF.

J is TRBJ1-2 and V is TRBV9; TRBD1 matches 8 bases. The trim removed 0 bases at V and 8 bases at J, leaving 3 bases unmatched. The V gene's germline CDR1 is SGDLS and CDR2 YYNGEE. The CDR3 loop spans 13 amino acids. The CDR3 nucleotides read TGTGCCAGCAGCGTAGGGACAGGGCCCGGCTACACCTTC. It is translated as CASSVGTGPGYTF.

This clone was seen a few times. CDR3 sequence reads: CAWRGLSYEQYF. Written as DNA, the CDR3 is TGTGCCTGGAGAGGGTTATCCTACGAGCAGTACTTC. The J gene is TRBJ2-7, the V gene TRBV30, with D unresolved. CDR3 length: 12 amino acids. The germline V gene encodes CDR1 GTSNPN and CDR2 SVGIG (reference sequence). Trimming shortened V by 3 bases and J by 1 base, and 7 bases separated the two germline ends.

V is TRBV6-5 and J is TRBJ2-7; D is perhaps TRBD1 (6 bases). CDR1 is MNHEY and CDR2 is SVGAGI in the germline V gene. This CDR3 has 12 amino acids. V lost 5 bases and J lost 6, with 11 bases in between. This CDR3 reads CASSPQGAEQYF. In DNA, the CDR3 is TGTGCCAGCAGTCCACAGGGTGCCGAGCAGTACTTC.

CDR3 in DNA: TGTGCTAGTGGTTTGCGATACCGGACTAGCGGGGGAACCCTACGCTCCTACAATGAGCAGTTCTTC. This gives the protein CASGLRYRTSGGTLRSYNEQFF. This chain connects TRBV12-5 to TRBJ2-1; 13 bases match TRBD2. CDR1 is LGHNT and CDR2 is FRNRAP in the germline V gene. Losses at the gene ends were 2 bases for V and 0 bases for J; bases not matched to a gene: 16. The CDR3 runs to 22 residues.

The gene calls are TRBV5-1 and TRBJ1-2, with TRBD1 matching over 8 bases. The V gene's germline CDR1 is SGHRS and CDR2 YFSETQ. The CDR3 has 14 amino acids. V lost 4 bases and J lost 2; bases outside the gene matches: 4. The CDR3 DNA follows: TGCGCCAGCAGCGATGGACAGGGAAACTATGGCTACACCTTC. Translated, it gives CASSDGQGNYGYTF.

CDR3 region: CSVEDRSKPNTEAFF. CDR3 DNA sequence: TGCAGCGTTGAAGATCGTTCGAAACCGAACACTGAAGCTTTCTTT. The gene calls are TRBV29-1 and TRBJ1-1; no firm D call. The germline gives CDR1 SQVTM, CDR2 ANQGSEA. Trimming left V 0 bases short and J 1 base short, with 12 bases between. This CDR3 region has 15 residues. The entire variable domain, with the rest obtained from reference TRBV29-1 and TRBJ1-1, is as follows: SAVISQKPSRDICQRGTSLTIQCQVDSQVTMMFWYRQQPGQSLTLIATANQGSEATYESGFVIDKFPISRPNLTFSTLTVSNMSPEDSSIYLCSVEDRSKPNTEAFFGQGTRLTVV.

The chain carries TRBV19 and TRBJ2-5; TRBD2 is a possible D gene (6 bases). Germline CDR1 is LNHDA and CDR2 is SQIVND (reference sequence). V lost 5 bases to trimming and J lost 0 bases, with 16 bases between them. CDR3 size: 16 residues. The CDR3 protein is CASSGGPGRYQETQYF. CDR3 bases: TGTGCCAGTAGTGGTGGGCCAGGGAGGTACCAAGAGACCCAGTACTTC.

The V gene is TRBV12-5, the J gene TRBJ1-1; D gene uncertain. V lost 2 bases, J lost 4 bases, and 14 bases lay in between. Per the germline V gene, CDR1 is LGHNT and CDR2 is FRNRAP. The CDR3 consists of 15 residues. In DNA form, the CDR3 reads TGTGCTAGTGGTTTGCTATCCATCTTGGGCACTGAAGCTTTCTTT. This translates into CASGLLSILGTEAFF.

The CDR3 sequence is CASSLVTGTTYEQYF. The CDR3 bases are TGTGCCAGCAGCTTAGTTACAGGGACGACCTACGAGCAGTACTTC. V gene TRBV11-2 combines with J gene TRBJ2-7; maybe TRBD1 (6 bases). The CDR3 covers 15 residues. CDR1 and CDR2 (germline): SGHAT, FQNNGV. The V end lost 1 base, the J end lost 2 bases, and 12 bases lay between the germline ends.

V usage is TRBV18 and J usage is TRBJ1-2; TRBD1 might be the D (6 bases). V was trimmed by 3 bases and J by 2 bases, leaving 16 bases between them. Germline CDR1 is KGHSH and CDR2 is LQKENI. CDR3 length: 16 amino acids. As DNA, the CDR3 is TGTGCCAGCTCACCCTATCGGTGGACAGAGAACTATGGCTACACCTTC. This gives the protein CASSPYRWTENYGYTF.

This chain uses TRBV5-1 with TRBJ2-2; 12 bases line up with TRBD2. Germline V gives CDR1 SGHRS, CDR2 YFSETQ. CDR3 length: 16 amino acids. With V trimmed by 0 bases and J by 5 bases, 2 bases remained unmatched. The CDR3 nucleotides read TGCGCCAGCAGCTTGGGAGGGACTAGCGGGACCGGGGAGCTGTTTTTT. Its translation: CASSLGGTSGTGELFF.

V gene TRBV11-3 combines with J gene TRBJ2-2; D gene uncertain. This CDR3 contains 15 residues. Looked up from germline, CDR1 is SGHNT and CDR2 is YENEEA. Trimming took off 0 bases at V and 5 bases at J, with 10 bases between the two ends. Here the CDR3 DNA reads TGTGCCAGCAGCTTAGAGCAGACAAATACCGGGGAGCTGTTTTTT. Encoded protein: CASSLEQTNTGELFF. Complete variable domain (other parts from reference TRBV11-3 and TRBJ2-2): EAGVVQSPRYKIIEKKQPVAFWCNPISGHNTLYWYLQNLGQGPELLIRYENEEAVDDSQLPKDRFSAERLKGVDSTLKIQPAELGDSAVYLCASSLEQTNTGELFFGEGSRLTVL.

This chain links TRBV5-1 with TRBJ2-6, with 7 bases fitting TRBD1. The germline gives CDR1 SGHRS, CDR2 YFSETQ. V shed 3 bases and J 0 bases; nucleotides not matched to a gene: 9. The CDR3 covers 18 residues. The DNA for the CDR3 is TGCGCCAGCAGCTGGGGCGGACAGGCCACCTCTGGGGCCAACGTCCTGACTTTC. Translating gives CASSWGGQATSGANVLTF.

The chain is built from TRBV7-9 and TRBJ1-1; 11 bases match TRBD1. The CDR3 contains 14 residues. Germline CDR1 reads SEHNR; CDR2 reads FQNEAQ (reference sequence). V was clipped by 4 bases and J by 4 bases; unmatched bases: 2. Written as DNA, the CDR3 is TGTGCCAGCAGCTGGGGGACAGGGGGCACTGAAGCTTTCTTT. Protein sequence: CASSWGTGGTEAFF.

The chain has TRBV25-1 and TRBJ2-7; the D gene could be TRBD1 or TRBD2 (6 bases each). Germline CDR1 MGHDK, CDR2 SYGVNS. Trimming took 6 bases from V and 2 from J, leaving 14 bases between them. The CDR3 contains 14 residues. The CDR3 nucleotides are TGTGCCAGCAGCGTCGAAAGGGGGGCCTACGAGCAGTACTTC. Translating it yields CASSVERGAYEQYF.

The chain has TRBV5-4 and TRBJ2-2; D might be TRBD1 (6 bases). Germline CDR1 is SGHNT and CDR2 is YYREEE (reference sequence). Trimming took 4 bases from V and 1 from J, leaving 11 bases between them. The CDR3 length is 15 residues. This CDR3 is CASSQQGQNTGELFF. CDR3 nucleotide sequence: TGTGCCAGCAGCCAGCAGGGACAGAACACCGGGGAGCTGTTTTTT.

DNA for the CDR3: TGTGCCAGCAGCTTAGTTGGGGACCATTCACCCCTCCACTTT. It translates to CASSLVGDHSPLHF. The chain has TRBV11-2 and TRBJ1-6, with D possibly matching TRBD1 (5 bases). Per germline, CDR1 SGHAT and CDR2 FQNNGV. The V gene lost 1 base and the J gene lost 8 bases, with 9 bases spanning the gap. The CDR3 has 14 residues.

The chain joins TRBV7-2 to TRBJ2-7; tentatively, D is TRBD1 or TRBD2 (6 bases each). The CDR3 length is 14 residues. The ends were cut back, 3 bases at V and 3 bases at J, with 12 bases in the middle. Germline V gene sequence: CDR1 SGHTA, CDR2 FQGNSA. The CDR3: CASSLGGAGYEQYF. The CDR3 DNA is TGTGCCAGCAGCTTGGGGGGCGCGGGCTACGAGCAGTACTTC.

In nucleotides, the CDR3 is TGTGCCAGCAGTCAGCTGCCAGGCGGAGATACGCAGTATTTT. Protein product: CASSQLPGGDTQYF. The chain has TRBV28 and TRBJ2-3; D is undetermined. The CDR3 totals 14 residues. The ends were cut back, 5 bases at V and 5 bases at J, with 14 bases in the middle. Germline CDR1 MDHEN, CDR2 SYDVKM.

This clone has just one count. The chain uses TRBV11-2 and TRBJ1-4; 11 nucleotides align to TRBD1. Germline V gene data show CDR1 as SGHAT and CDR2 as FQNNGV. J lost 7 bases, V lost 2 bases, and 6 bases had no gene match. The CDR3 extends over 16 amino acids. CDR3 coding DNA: TGTGCCAGCAGCTTATCACCGGGACAGGGGGTTGAAAAACTGTTTTTT. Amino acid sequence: CASSLSPGQGVEKLFF.

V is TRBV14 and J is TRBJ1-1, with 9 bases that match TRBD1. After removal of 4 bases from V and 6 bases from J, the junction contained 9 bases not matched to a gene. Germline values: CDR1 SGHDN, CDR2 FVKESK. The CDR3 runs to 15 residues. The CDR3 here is CASSPKGTGIAEAFF. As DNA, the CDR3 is TGTGCCAGCAGCCCTAAGGGGACAGGGATCGCTGAAGCTTTCTTT.